This T cell receptor (beta chain) was sequenced for a study of T-cell memory formation after mild COVID-19. TCRdb reprocessed the 5' RACE reads with MiXCR, giving one entry per CDR3 protein. The sample consists of 270,000 or so distinct CDR3 sequences, 16% of them appearing once. At least ten counts were recorded for this clonotype. The CDR3 spans 15 residues. Germline V gene data show CDR1 as SGHRS and CDR2 as YFSETQ. J lost 4 bases, V lost 4 bases, and 9 bases had no gene match. This sequence was found in a man aged 18 to 30 who had mild COVID-19 (a few samples of this study predate the infection). Cell type and time point are not known. The chain links TRBV5-1 to TRBJ2-5; the match to TRBD2 covers 8 bases. Sequencing was performed on PBMCs or a T cell subset sorted from them (not recorded which). The CDR3, as DNA: TGCGCCAGCAGCATGGGACTAGTGAGTGGAGAGACCCAGTACTTC. Translated: CASSMGLVSGETQYF.